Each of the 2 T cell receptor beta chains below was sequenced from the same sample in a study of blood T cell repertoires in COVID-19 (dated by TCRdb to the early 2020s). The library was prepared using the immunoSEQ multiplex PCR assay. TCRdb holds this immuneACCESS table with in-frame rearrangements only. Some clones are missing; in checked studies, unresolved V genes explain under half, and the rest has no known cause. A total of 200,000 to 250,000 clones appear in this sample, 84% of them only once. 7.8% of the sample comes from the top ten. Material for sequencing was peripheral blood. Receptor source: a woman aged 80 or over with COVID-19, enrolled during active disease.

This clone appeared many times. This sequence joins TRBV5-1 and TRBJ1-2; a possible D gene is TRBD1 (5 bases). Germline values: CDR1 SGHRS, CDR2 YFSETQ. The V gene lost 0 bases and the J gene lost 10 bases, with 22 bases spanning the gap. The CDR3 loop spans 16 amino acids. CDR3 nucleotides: TGCGCCAGCAGCTTGGGGGAAGGTTCCTTGGGGCAGAACTACACCTTC. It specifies CASSLGEGSLGQNYTF.

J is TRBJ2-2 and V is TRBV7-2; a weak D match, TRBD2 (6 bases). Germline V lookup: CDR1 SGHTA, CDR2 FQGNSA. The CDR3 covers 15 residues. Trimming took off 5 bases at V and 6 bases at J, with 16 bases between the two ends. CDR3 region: CASSPFGPGAGELFF. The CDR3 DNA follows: TGTGCCAGCAGCCCCTTTGGCCCGGGGGCCGGGGAGCTGTTTTTT.